A selection of T cell receptor beta chains follows, all from one sample in a study of blood T cell repertoires in COVID-19. Repertoires were generated with immunoSEQ multiplex PCR, while TCRdb's copy carries only in-frame clones and drops some. The sample lists fewer than 85,000 clones, about 83% occurring once. Specimen: peripheral blood. The origin of the receptors is a woman aged 60-75 years with acute or convalescent COVID-19. The CDR3 runs from the conserved cysteine through the conserved F or W. D genes are given only for firm matches. The size field is filled for only some rows; it gives once, few, many or a size class.

>15|.|TRBJ2-7|TRBV9|.
CASSVVMRSSYEQYF
TGTGCCAGCAGCGTAGTTATGCGGAGCTCCTACGAGCAGTACTTC
>13|.|TRBJ2-7|TRBV12-3/TRBV12-4|.
CASRTGGGYEQYF
TGTGCCAGCAGAACAGGGGGGGGCTACGAGCAGTACTTC
>15|.|TRBJ1-5|TRBV7-6|.
CASSLAGGGHQPQHF
TGTGCCAGCAGCTTGGCGGGGGGTGGCCATCAGCCCCAGCATTTT
>15|.|TRBJ1-1|TRBV7-2|TRBD1
CASSSLTGGLSEAFF
TGTGCCAGCAGCTCCCTGACAGGGGGCCTCTCTGAAGCTTTCTTT
>13|.|TRBJ1-1|TRBV5-1|TRBD1
CASSSGPQGEGFF
TGCGCCAGCAGCTCCGGGCCCCAGGGGGAAGGATTCTTT
>17|.|TRBJ1-4|TRBV5-5|.
CASSLGQGGARNEKLFF
TGTGCCAGCAGCTTGGGACAAGGGGGGGCAAGGAATGAAAAACTGTTTTTT
>12|.|TRBJ2-3|TRBV30|.
CAWSVIPDTQYF
TGTGCCTGGAGTGTTATTCCGGATACGCAGTATTTT
>15|.|TRBJ1-5|TRBV27|TRBD1
CASSPRTGGNQPQHF
TGTGCCAGCAGTCCCAGGACAGGCGGCAATCAGCCCCAGCATTTT
>17|once|TRBJ2-1|TRBV4-3|TRBD2
CASSQDPTGGFYNEQFF
TGCGCCAGCAGCCAAGATCCGACGGGGGGGTTCTACAATGAGCAGTTCTTC
>15|.|TRBJ1-2|TRBV7-2|.
CASSLDFPGPYGYTF
TGTGCCAGCAGCTTAGATTTCCCAGGGCCCTATGGCTACACCTTC
>15|.|TRBJ2-1|TRBV7-2|TRBD2
CASSLTTGGPSEQFF
TGTGCCAGCAGCCTAACGACGGGGGGGCCCTCTGAGCAGTTCTTC
>14|few|TRBJ1-6|TRBV11-2|TRBD1
CASSYGGQGSPLHF
TGTGCCAGCAGCTACGGGGGACAGGGATCACCCCTCCACTTT
>14|once|TRBJ2-7|TRBV30|TRBD1
CAWREAGGINEQYF
TGTGCCTGGAGAGAAGCAGGGGGTATAAACGAGCAGTACTTC
>18|.|TRBJ1-6|TRBV4-2|.
CASSQEVEGGIKVSPLHF
TGTGCCAGCAGCCAAGAAGTGGAGGGGGGGATTAAAGTTTCACCCCTCCACTTT
>12|.|TRBJ2-2|TRBV5-8|.
CATNRVSGELFF
TGTGCCACCAACAGGGTTTCCGGGGAGCTGTTTTTT